This T cell receptor beta chain comes out of a study of T-cell reconstitution after alpha-beta-depleted transplantation in children. This clonotype showed up many times. Unique molecular identifiers were used to barcode this TCRbeta library. TCRdb used MiXCR to reprocess the PCR reads, holding one entry per CDR3 protein. There are 200,000 to 300,000 distinct CDR3 sequences in the sample; around 13% occur only once, and over 2% lies in the top ten. Germline lookup yields CDR1 SGDLS and CDR2 YYNGEE. The CDR3 is 15 residues long. V was pared by 3 bases and J by 1 base, with 5 bases of the junction left unmatched.

This sequence originates from a human donor who donated a stem cell graft to a child with acute lymphoblastic leukemia. The gene calls are TRBV9 and TRBJ2-7; 9 bases align to TRBD1. Sample: PBMCs from the stem cell graft donor, taken from the stem cell graft. CDR3 nucleotide sequence: TGTGCCAGCAGCGAGGCAGGGACAGGGTCCTACGAGCAGTACTTC. Translation gives CASSEAGTGSYEQYF. The entire variable domain, with the rest obtained from reference TRBV9 and TRBJ2-7, is as follows: DSGVTQTPKHLITATGQRVTLRCSPRSGDLSVYWYQQSLDQGLQFLIQYYNGEERAKGNILERFSAQQFPDLHSELNLSSLELGDSALYFCASSEAGTGSYEQYFGPGTRLTVT.